This is a list of T cell receptor beta chains from one sample in a study of blood T cells in healthy people across ages. TCRdb used MiXCR to reprocess the 5' RACE reads, holding one entry per CDR3 protein. Of approximately 850,000 distinct CDR3 sequences detected, 58% appear once; the ten largest clones hold roughly 22%. Sequenced sample: blood. All receptors derive from a man aged 25 to 40 in good health. The CDR3 runs from the conserved cysteine through the conserved F or W. Each record gives: V gene, J gene, clone size, D gene, CDR3 DNA, CDR3 protein. D genes are given only for firm matches. A row's size may be missing; if present it is once, few, many or a size class.

V: TRBV20-1; J: TRBJ2-7; size: .; D: TRBD2; DNA: TGCAGTGTCAGGAACCGGGAGGGGGGGTACGAGCAGTACTTC; CDR3: CSVRNREGGYEQYF
V: TRBV29-1; J: TRBJ1-4; size: few; D: .; DNA: TGCAGCGTTGCGGAAGGAAGAAAACTGTTTTTT; CDR3: CSVAEGRKLFF
V: TRBV7-9; J: TRBJ2-7; size: .; D: .; DNA: TGTGCCAGCAGCTTAGTGGCCCCTCCCTACGAGCAGTACTTC; CDR3: CASSLVAPPYEQYF
V: TRBV20-1; J: TRBJ2-6; size: .; D: .; DNA: TGCAGTGCTAGGCCGGTCTCGGGGCCTGGGGCCAACGTCCTGACTTTC; CDR3: CSARPVSGPGANVLTF
V: TRBV15; J: TRBJ1-2; size: .; D: .; DNA: TGTGCCACCAGCGGAGACCGGGACATGAGAGGCTACACCTTC; CDR3: CATSGDRDMRGYTF
V: TRBV5-6; J: TRBJ2-1; size: .; D: .; DNA: TGTGCCAGCAGCTTCTACAGCCTCTACAATGAGCAGTTCTTC; CDR3: CASSFYSLYNEQFF
V: TRBV6-2/TRBV6-3; J: TRBJ1-5; size: .; D: .; DNA: TGTGCCAGCAGCACCGGGACGGCGCTCCAGCATTTT; CDR3: CASSTGTALQHF
V: TRBV5-1; J: TRBJ1-1; size: .; D: TRBD1; DNA: TGCGCCAGCAGCTGGACCGGGACAGGGTTAACTGAAGCTTTCTTT; CDR3: CASSWTGTGLTEAFF
V: TRBV6-6; J: TRBJ1-2; size: .; D: .; DNA: TGTGCCAGCAGTTATGCGAGGGGGGACTATGGCTACACCTTC; CDR3: CASSYARGDYGYTF
V: TRBV29-1; J: TRBJ1-1; size: .; D: .; DNA: TGCAGCGTCCGCGGGTTTAGGGATGTGACTGAAGCTTTCTTT; CDR3: CSVRGFRDVTEAFF
V: TRBV29-1; J: TRBJ2-3; size: few; D: .; DNA: TGCAGCGTTGACGGCGGAGACCCCACAGATACGCAGTATTTT; CDR3: CSVDGGDPTDTQYF
V: TRBV20-1; J: TRBJ2-5; size: .; D: TRBD1; DNA: TGCAGTGCTTCCCGGACAGGTTCGTCAAAAGAGACCCAGTACTTC; CDR3: CSASRTGSSKETQYF
V: TRBV12-3/TRBV12-4; J: TRBJ1-1; size: .; D: .; DNA: TGTGCCAGCAGTTTGCGAAGTGGACAGTCTAATCACCCCAGCCGTGAAGCTTTCTTT; CDR3: CASSLRSGQSNHPSREAFF
V: TRBV7-8; J: TRBJ2-1; size: once; D: .; DNA: TGTGCCAGCAACCAGAGGGGGTCTCTCTACAATGAGCAGTTCTTC; CDR3: CASNQRGSLYNEQFF
V: TRBV11-1; J: TRBJ1-1; size: .; D: TRBD1; DNA: TGTGCCAGCAGCGGATGGACAGGCAAGAACACTGAAGCTTTCTTT; CDR3: CASSGWTGKNTEAFF
V: TRBV20-1; J: TRBJ2-7; size: .; D: TRBD1; DNA: TGCAGTGCTGGACAGGGGAGGTGGAAGGCCTACGAGCAGTACTTC; CDR3: CSAGQGRWKAYEQYF
V: TRBV20-1; J: TRBJ2-3; size: .; D: .; DNA: TGCAGGGCCCATCTGGGCTCAGATACGCAGTATTTT; CDR3: CRAHLGSDTQYF
V: TRBV11-1; J: TRBJ2-1; size: .; D: .; DNA: TGTGCCAGCAGCTCCGGGTTACTGTCCGGGGGTGAGCAGTTCTTC; CDR3: CASSSGLLSGGEQFF
V: TRBV29-1; J: TRBJ1-5; size: .; D: .; DNA: TGCAGCGTTGAAGATCCAAACCGAAAACCTCTCGGGCCTCAGCATTTT; CDR3: CSVEDPNRKPLGPQHF
V: TRBV5-6; J: TRBJ2-7; size: .; D: .; DNA: TGTGCCAGCAGCTTGACCGATAGCAGGGGAACCTACGAGCAGTACTTC; CDR3: CASSLTDSRGTYEQYF
V: TRBV6-2/TRBV6-3; J: TRBJ2-2; size: .; D: .; DNA: TGTGCCAGCAAGTTCCGGGCCGTAGGCGGGGAGCTGTTTTTT; CDR3: CASKFRAVGGELFF
V: TRBV28; J: TRBJ1-6; size: .; D: .; DNA: TGTGCCAGCAGTTTACCTGGATATGGACCCCTCCACTTT; CDR3: CASSLPGYGPLHF
V: TRBV9; J: TRBJ2-3; size: once; D: .; DNA: TGTGCCAGCAGCCCCCGACATAGCACAGATACGCAGTATTTT; CDR3: CASSPRHSTDTQYF
V: TRBV15; J: TRBJ2-7; size: .; D: .; DNA: TGTGCCACCAGCAGAGAAATAAACGAGCAGTACTTC; CDR3: CATSREINEQYF
V: TRBV18; J: TRBJ2-1; size: .; D: .; DNA: TGTGTCAGCTCCCCCAGGGTCCATGAGCAGTTCTTC; CDR3: CVSSPRVHEQFF
V: TRBV7-2; J: TRBJ2-7; size: .; D: .; DNA: TGTGCCAGCAGCTTAGGCGGGTACTCGGCGCAGTACTTC; CDR3: CASSLGGYSAQYF
V: TRBV12-3/TRBV12-4; J: TRBJ2-5; size: .; D: .; DNA: TGTGCCAGCAGTTTAGACAGGGCTAAGACCCAGTACTTC; CDR3: CASSLDRAKTQYF
V: TRBV4-3; J: TRBJ2-7; size: many; D: .; DNA: TGCGCCAGCAGCCATAGCCTAGCGACCCCCGAGCAGTACTTC; CDR3: CASSHSLATPEQYF
V: TRBV10-1; J: TRBJ1-5; size: .; D: .; DNA: TGCGCCAGCAGTGATGAGGGATCCCAGCCCCAGCATTTT; CDR3: CASSDEGSQPQHF
V: TRBV20-1; J: TRBJ1-4; size: .; D: .; DNA: TGCAGTGCCCATCACAGGGCGAGGAGGGAAAAGCTGTTTTTT; CDR3: CSAHHRARREKLFF
V: TRBV29-1; J: TRBJ2-5; size: .; D: TRBD2; DNA: TGCAGCAGAGAGCGGGGGGCGGGAGAGACCCAGTACTTC; CDR3: CSRERGAGETQYF
V: TRBV27; J: TRBJ2-1; size: few; D: TRBD2; DNA: TGTGCCAGCAGTCCCGCTACTAGCGGGAATAAGAATGAGCAGTTCTTC; CDR3: CASSPATSGNKNEQFF
V: TRBV28; J: TRBJ2-7; size: few; D: .; DNA: TGTGCCAGCAGTCAATGGACAGAACCCTACGAGCAGTACTTC; CDR3: CASSQWTEPYEQYF
V: TRBV20-1; J: TRBJ2-5; size: .; D: .; DNA: TGCAGTGCTACTAGCGAGGGGGCTGGAGTGACCCAGTACTTC; CDR3: CSATSEGAGVTQYF
V: TRBV18; J: TRBJ2-5; size: .; D: .; DNA: TGTGCCAGCTCACCATTCATAGAAGAGACCCAGTACTTC; CDR3: CASSPFIEETQYF
V: TRBV5-4; J: TRBJ2-1; size: .; D: .; DNA: TGTGCCAGCAGCGCGGGGTCCGATCGGAATGAGCAGTTCTTC; CDR3: CASSAGSDRNEQFF
V: TRBV27; J: TRBJ1-1; size: once; D: .; DNA: TGTGCCAGCAGTTTATCGAGCAGGGCCACTGAAGCTTTCTTT; CDR3: CASSLSSRATEAFF
V: TRBV10-3; J: TRBJ1-2; size: few; D: .; DNA: TGTGCCATCAGTGAATTGGGCAGCTTGATAAATGGCTACACCTTC; CDR3: CAISELGSLINGYTF
V: TRBV27; J: TRBJ1-2; size: once; D: TRBD1; DNA: TGTGCCAGCAGCTCCCTACCCGACAGGGGGCATGGCTACACCTTC; CDR3: CASSSLPDRGHGYTF
V: TRBV5-1; J: TRBJ2-1; size: few; D: .; DNA: TGCGCCAGCAGCTTTACAGATTCCTACAATGAGCAGTTCTTC; CDR3: CASSFTDSYNEQFF
V: TRBV30; J: TRBJ2-7; size: .; D: .; DNA: TGCGCTGCAAGTCTAATCTACGAGCAGTACTTC; CDR3: CAASLIYEQYF
V: TRBV4-3; J: TRBJ2-5; size: .; D: TRBD2; DNA: TGCGCCAGCAGCCAAGACGTTAGCGGGAGTTACAAGCAGTACTTC; CDR3: CASSQDVSGSYKQYF